The rows below give T cell receptor beta chains drawn from one sample of a study of blood T cell repertoires in COVID-19. Clones were read by immunoSEQ multiplex PCR, and TCRdb kept only the in-frame ones, dropping some. The repertoire holds 300,000 to 350,000 clones, roughly 90% seen once, with 1% in the top ten. Sequenced: PBMCs or T cells enriched from blood (not recorded which). The receptors here all came from a woman in her twenties or thirties who had recovered from COVID-19. Each CDR3 is given with its conserved first and last residue. The D gene is left open where the match is weak. Clone size is stated in some rows and not others, as once, few, many or a class when expanded.

d_call j_call clone_size v_call cdr3_aa cdr3_nt
. TRBJ1-4 . TRBV7-5 CVRSLRGGQGARWATNEKLFF TGTGTCAGAAGCTTACGTGGGGGACAGGGGGCGCGGTGGGCAACTAATGAAAAACTGTTTTTT
. TRBJ1-3 . TRBV30 CAYSQGGNTIYF TGTGCCTATTCACAGGGTGGAAACACCATATATTTT
. TRBJ1-5 few TRBV7-8 CASSLGPFEPQHF TGTGCCAGCAGCTTAGGTCCGTTCGAGCCCCAGCATTTT
. TRBJ2-7 . TRBV14 CASSQLAGASEQYF TGTGCCAGCAGCCAATTGGCGGGGGCCTCCGAGCAGTACTTC
TRBD1 TRBJ2-3 . TRBV3-1/TRBV3-2 CASSQPGQGMADTQYF TGTGCCAGCAGCCAGCCGGGACAGGGGATGGCAGATACGCAGTATTTT
TRBD1 TRBJ2-3 . TRBV3-1/TRBV3-2 CASSQERDTGGTQYF TGTGCCAGCAGCCAAGAAAGGGATACAGGGGGTACGCAGTATTTT
TRBD1 TRBJ1-1 . TRBV9 CASSDTGTEDTEAFF TGTGCCAGCAGCGACACCGGGACAGAAGACACTGAAGCTTTCTTT
TRBD2 TRBJ2-5 . TRBV5-1 CASSFLAGLAGVETQYF TGCGCCAGCAGCTTCCTAGCCGGACTAGCGGGGGTCGAGACCCAGTACTTC
TRBD1 TRBJ2-3 . TRBV9 CASSGILGTGADTQYF TGTGCCAGCAGCGGTATACTAGGTACAGGGGCGGATACGCAGTATTTT
. TRBJ2-5 . TRBV5-1 CASSDGLQETQYF TGCGCCAGCAGCGACGGACTCCAAGAGACCCAGTACTTC
. TRBJ1-5 . TRBV5-1 CASSSESNQPQHF TGCGCCAGCAGTTCCGAGAGCAATCAGCCCCAGCATTTT
. TRBJ1-2 . TRBV4-1 CASSHEPGDYGYTF TGCGCCAGCAGCCATGAACCGGGGGACTATGGCTACACCTTC
TRBD2 TRBJ2-5 . TRBV2 CASSLAGGLQETQYF TGTGCCAGCAGTTTAGCGGGGGGACTCCAAGAGACCCAGTACTTC
. TRBJ2-3 . TRBV7-9 CASSPLGPGTDTQYF TGTGCCAGCAGCCCGTTGGGGCCCGGCACAGATACGCAGTATTTT
. TRBJ2-2 . TRBV5-6 CASSLPGQITGELFF TGTGCCAGCAGCCTGCCGGGACAAATCACCGGGGAGCTGTTTTTT
TRBD1 TRBJ2-7 . TRBV6-6 CASSSGTGIHEQYF TGTGCCAGCAGTTCCGGGACAGGGATCCACGAGCAGTACTTC
TRBD1 TRBJ1-2 . TRBV30 CAWSPGGLQSYGYTF TGTGCCTGGAGTCCAGGGGGTCTTCAAAGCTATGGCTACACCTTC
TRBD2 TRBJ2-5 . TRBV25-1 CASSRLAGEQETQYF TGTGCCAGCAGCAGACTAGCGGGGGAACAAGAGACCCAGTACTTC
. TRBJ1-1 . TRBV7-6 CASSRGTSGTEAFF TGTGCCAGCAGCAGGGGGACAAGTGGCACTGAAGCTTTCTTT
. TRBJ2-7 . TRBV4-1 CASSQDQDKYYEQYF TGCGCCAGCAGCCAAGACCAGGACAAATACTACGAGCAGTACTTC
. TRBJ1-2 . TRBV30 CAWSVHSYGYTF TGTGCCTGGAGTGTCCACAGCTATGGCTACACCTTC
TRBD2 TRBJ2-3 once TRBV27 CASSLWTSGSTDTQYF TGTGCCAGCAGTTTATGGACTAGCGGTAGCACAGATACGCAGTATTTT
. TRBJ1-2 . TRBV5-1 CASSTGRGPGYGYTF TGCGCCAGCAGCACTGGACGGGGTCCCGGCTATGGCTACACCTTC
TRBD2 TRBJ2-3 . TRBV28 CASSTPARGVSTDTQYF TGTGCCAGCAGTACCCCAGCGCGGGGGGTTAGCACAGATACGCAGTATTTT
. TRBJ1-2 . TRBV4-3 CASSQASGGARGDGYTF TGCGCCAGCAGCCAAGCTTCGGGGGGTGCCAGGGGAGACGGCTACACCTTC
. TRBJ2-7 . TRBV4-2 CASSQGPGTSYEQYF TGTGCCAGCAGCCAAGGACCCGGGACAAGTTACGAGCAGTACTTC
TRBD2 TRBJ2-3 once TRBV6-2/TRBV6-3 CASSSPSGGAPSTDTQYF TGTGCCAGCAGCTCCCCAAGCGGGGGGGCCCCTAGCACAGATACGCAGTATTTT
. TRBJ1-3 . TRBV10-3 CAISEGQSSGNTIYF TGTGCCATCAGTGAGGGACAGAGCTCTGGAAACACCATATATTTT
TRBD2 TRBJ2-1 . TRBV9 CASSVVEAGGLNEQFF TGTGCCAGCAGCGTAGTAGAAGCGGGGGGGCTCAATGAGCAGTTCTTC
. TRBJ2-7 once TRBV5-6 CASSLQVANELPYEQYF TGTGCCAGCAGCTTGCAGGTCGCTAACGAGCTCCCCTACGAGCAGTACTTC
. TRBJ1-1 . TRBV6-5 CASWREVGTEAFF TGTGCCAGTTGGCGGGAGGTGGGGACTGAAGCTTTCTTT
TRBD1 TRBJ1-3 . TRBV4-1 CASSQKGTGAGNTIYF TGCGCCAGCAGCCAAAAAGGGACAGGGGCTGGAAACACCATATATTTT
. TRBJ2-7 . TRBV19 CASTSARYEQYF .
TRBD1 TRBJ1-4 . TRBV2 CASSEDRRMDRRSEKLFF TGTGCCAGCAGTGAAGATCGCCGGATGGACAGGCGGTCCGAAAAACTGTTTTTT
. TRBJ1-2 few TRBV4-1 CASSQGPTPNYGYTF TGCGCCAGCAGCCAAGGTCCGACACCGAACTATGGCTACACCTTC
TRBD1 TRBJ1-6 once TRBV10-3 CAISERQGSMDSPLHF TGTGCCATCAGTGAACGACAGGGGTCTATGGATTCACCCCTCCACTTT
. TRBJ2-4 . TRBV12-2 CASRLIADIQYF TGTGCAAGTCGCTTAATAGCGGACATTCAGTACTTC
TRBD1 TRBJ1-3 few TRBV19 CASSIDRVGNTIYF TGTGCCAGTAGTATCGACAGGGTTGGAAACACCATATATTTT
. TRBJ1-4 . TRBV11-2 CASSPRVLANEKLFF TGTGCCAGCAGCCCCAGGGTCCTGGCTAATGAAAAACTGTTTTTT
. TRBJ2-3 . TRBV27 CASSLRSSTDTQYF TGTGCCAGCAGTTTACGTTCTAGCACAGATACGCAGTATTTT
TRBD1 TRBJ2-1 few TRBV3-1/TRBV3-2 CASSRGPEQFF TGTGCCAGCAGCAGGGGGCCAGAGCAGTTCTTC
. TRBJ1-3 . TRBV15 CATSREVAGGKNTIYF TGTGCCACCAGCAGAGAGGTGGCGGGGGGCAAAAACACCATATATTTT
TRBD1 TRBJ2-7 . TRBV27 CASSFPPRQGGKWEQYF TGTGCCAGCAGTTTCCCACCTCGACAGGGGGGTAAGTGGGAGCAGTACTTC
. TRBJ2-7 once TRBV27 CASGGRAYEQYF TGTGCCAGCGGGGGCAGGGCGTACGAGCAGTACTTC
. TRBJ2-7 few TRBV9 CASSTHSYEQYF TGTGCCAGCAGCACTCACTCCTACGAGCAGTACTTC
. TRBJ2-1 . TRBV6-5 CASSRDTYNEQFF TGTGCCAGCAGTAGGGACACCTACAATGAGCAGTTCTTC
TRBD1 TRBJ2-3 . TRBV11-2 CASSSTGSDTQYF TGTGCCAGCAGCTCGACAGGGTCAGATACGCAGTATTTT
. TRBJ2-1 . TRBV7-2 CASSLGRAEVRNEQFF TGTGCCAGCAGCCTCGGGAGAGCGGAAGTTCGCAATGAGCAGTTCTTC
. TRBJ1-5 . TRBV21-1 CASSIQPQHF TGTGCCAGCAGCATACAGCCCCAGCATTTT
. TRBJ2-2 . TRBV3-1/TRBV3-2 CASSQDPWGAGELFF TGTGCCAGCAGCCAAGATCCATGGGGGGCCGGGGAGCTGTTTTTT
. TRBJ1-5 . TRBV15 CATSRPRGNQPQHF TGTGCCACCAGCAGGCCCAGGGGCAATCAGCCCCAGCATTTT
. TRBJ2-1 . TRBV24-1 CATSDLGGNYNEQFF TGTGCCACCAGTGATTTAGGCGGTAACTACAATGAGCAGTTCTTC
. TRBJ2-5 . TRBV14 CASSQQRHSGVETQYF TGTGCCAGCAGCCAACAACGTCATTCGGGGGTCGAGACCCAGTACTTC
. TRBJ2-3 . TRBV5-5 CASTARTYPTDTQYF TGTGCCAGCACCGCGCGAACTTACCCCACAGATACGCAGTATTTT
. TRBJ2-2 . TRBV5-1 CASNSGPAGNTGELFF TGCGCCAGCAATTCTGGTCCAGCGGGGAACACCGGGGAGCTGTTTTTT
. TRBJ1-1 . TRBV19 CASSQGLNTEAFF TGTGCCAGTAGCCAGGGCTTGAACACTGAAGCTTTCTTT
. TRBJ1-2 . TRBV12-3/TRBV12-4 CASSYTNYGYTF TGTGCCAGCAGTTATACTAACTATGGCTACACCTTC